Detailed here is one T cell receptor beta chain. Its specificity is not known. The CDR3 contains 14 residues. V was trimmed by 6 bases and J by 5 bases, leaving 17 bases between them. CDR1 MNHEY and CDR2 SVGAGI come from the germline V gene. This entry is derived from a study of CD8+ T cells in alopecia areata. RNA was isolated and reverse transcribed to cDNA, the sequencing template. Some clones are missing from TCRdb's copy, which holds only in-frame ones; the method was immunoSEQ multiplex PCR. The sample includes around 200,000 clones, around 60% of them seen just once. The treatment denotes: oral pan-JAK inhibitor, 5-10 mg twice daily. Study-wide points: Significant decreases in scalp clonality and expanded CD8+ clones followed tofacitinib treatment.

The source is a human donor with alopecia areata. The rearrangement links TRBV6-5 to TRBJ2-7; D is possibly TRBD1 (6 bases). The specimen was CD8+ T cells sorted from blood, collected at week 24, from a patient treated with tofacitinib. CDR3 amino acids: CASSPTTGGNEQYF. The CDR3 DNA is TGTGCCAGCAGCCCTACGACAGGCGGCAACGAGCAGTACTTC.